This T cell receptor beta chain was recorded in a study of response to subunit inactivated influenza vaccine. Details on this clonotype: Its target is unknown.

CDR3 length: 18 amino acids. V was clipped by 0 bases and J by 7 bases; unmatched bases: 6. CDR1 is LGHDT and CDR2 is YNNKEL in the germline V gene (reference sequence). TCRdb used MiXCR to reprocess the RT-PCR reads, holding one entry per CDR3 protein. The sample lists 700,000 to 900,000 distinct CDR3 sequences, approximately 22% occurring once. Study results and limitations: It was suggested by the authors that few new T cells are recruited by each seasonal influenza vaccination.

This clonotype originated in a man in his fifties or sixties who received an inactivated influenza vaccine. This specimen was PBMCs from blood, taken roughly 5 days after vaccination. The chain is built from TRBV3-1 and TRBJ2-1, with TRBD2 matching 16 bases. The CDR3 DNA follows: TGTGCCAGCAGCCAAGATGGGACTAGCGGGAGGGCCATAAATGAGCAGTTCTTC. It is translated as CASSQDGTSGRAINEQFF.